The rows below give T cell receptor beta chains drawn from one sample of a study of T cell responses to AZD1222 COVID-19 vaccine. The repertoire was sequenced with immunoSEQ multiplex PCR; TCRdb's copy has only in-frame clones and lacks some. This sample carries some 50,000 clones, roughly 84% of them seen once, and the ten largest clones take more than 20%. Sequences were derived from peripheral blood, sampled on day 0 of AZD1222 vaccination. All receptors come from an adult in good health. Both conserved end residues are part of each CDR3. The order of the fields is V gene, clone size, D gene, J gene, CDR3 protein, CDR3 DNA. D genes are given only for firm matches. Clone size is shown for a subset of rows, as once, few, many or a class of expanded clone.

TRBV9	many	TRBD2	TRBJ2-1	CASSANPSGTIEQFF	TGTGCCAGCAGCGCGAACCCAAGCGGGACTATTGAGCAGTTCTTC
TRBV7-2	NA	NA	TRBJ1-2	CASSAGTTKINYGYTF	TGTGCCAGCAGCGCTGGGACAACCAAAATTAACTATGGCTACACCTTC
TRBV28	few	NA	TRBJ1-6	CATLSRDFYNSPLHF	TGTGCCACCCTCTCCCGGGACTTTTATAATTCACCCCTCCACTTT
TRBV10-3	NA	NA	TRBJ1-5	CAISEKYSNQPQHF	TGTGCCATCAGTGAGAAGTATAGCAATCAGCCCCAGCATTTT
TRBV19	NA	TRBD2	TRBJ2-7	CASSIGRLRTSGRNEQYF	TGTGCCAGTAGTATAGGTAGATTAAGGACTAGCGGGAGGAACGAGCAGTACTTC
TRBV6-5	NA	TRBD1	TRBJ2-1	CASSRDRGGYNEQFF	TGTGCCAGCAGCCGGGACAGGGGGGGTTACAATGAGCAGTTCTTC
TRBV19	few	NA	TRBJ1-5	CASKDGNQPQHF	TGTGCCAGTAAAGACGGCAATCAGCCCCAGCATTTT
TRBV4-2	NA	NA	TRBJ1-5	CASSQELRQGYQPQHF	TGTGCCAGCAGCCAAGAGCTTAGGCAGGGGTACCAGCCCCAGCATTTT
TRBV11-3	NA	TRBD1	TRBJ1-2	CASSLTGDGYTF	TGTGCCAGCAGCCTCACAGGGGATGGCTACACCTTC
TRBV12-3/TRBV12-4	NA	NA	TRBJ2-7	CASSRTYEQYF	TGTGCCAGCAGTCGGACCTACGAGCAGTACTTC
TRBV5-1	NA	NA	TRBJ1-3	CASSLDGSPGNTIYF	TGCGCCAGCAGCTTGGATGGGTCCCCTGGAAACACCATATATTTT
TRBV11-2	NA	NA	TRBJ2-4	CASSLAAGLAKNIQYF	TGTGCCAGCAGCTTAGCGGCGGGACTAGCCAAAAACATTCAGTACTTC
TRBV10-3	NA	TRBD2	TRBJ2-1	CATTGTSGSGTEFF	TGTGCCACCACAGGGACTAGCGGGAGTGGTACGGAGTTCTTC
TRBV29-1	NA	NA	TRBJ2-3	CSVEVQGLSDTQYF	TGCAGCGTTGAAGTTCAGGGTTTGAGTGATACGCAGTATTTT
TRBV27	NA	TRBD2	TRBJ2-7	CASSFSSGEPTYEQYF	TGTGCCAGCAGTTTTTCTAGCGGGGAGCCAACCTACGAGCAGTACTTC
TRBV25-1	NA	TRBD1	TRBJ2-5	CASSAYGTGRQETQYF	TGTGCCAGCAGCGCCTACGGGACAGGGAGACAAGAGACCCAGTACTTC
TRBV12-5	once	NA	TRBJ1-1	CASGLVQLEAFF	TGTGCTAGTGGTTTGGTCCAGCTTGAAGCTTTCTTT
TRBV5-1	NA	NA	TRBJ1-2	CASSQGTGNYGYTF	TGCGCCAGCAGCCAAGGGACGGGAAACTATGGCTACACCTTC
TRBV7-9	NA	TRBD2	TRBJ2-5	CASSTILAGAFQETQYF	TGTGCCAGCAGCACCATCCTAGCGGGCGCATTTCAAGAGACCCAGTACTTC
TRBV4-1	NA	NA	TRBJ1-1	CASSQVGGAATEAFF	TGCGCCAGCAGCCAAGTAGGAGGGGCAGCGACTGAAGCTTTCTTT
TRBV7-9	NA	TRBD1	TRBJ2-7	CASRYRGHISPTYEQYF	TGTGCCAGCAGGTACAGGGGGCATATCTCCCCAACCTACGAGCAGTACTTC
TRBV19	NA	NA	TRBJ2-2	CASSRSTGNTGELFF	TGTGCCAGTAGCCGATCGACAGGGAACACCGGGGAGCTGTTTTTT
TRBV11-3	NA	NA	TRBJ1-3	CASSLDPTAIYF	TGTGCCAGCAGCTTAGACCCGACCGCCATATATTTT
TRBV30	NA	NA	TRBJ1-2	CAWSPRDDGYTF	TGTGCCTGGAGCCCGAGAGATGATGGCTACACCTTC
TRBV4-2	NA	NA	TRBJ2-7	CASSQDERGVEQYF	TGTGCCAGCAGCCAAGATGAGAGGGGGGTCGAGCAGTACTTC
TRBV6-6	NA	NA	TRBJ1-2	CASSPGGASNYGYTF	TGTGCCAGCAGTCCAGGAGGGGCGAGTAACTATGGCTACACCTTC
TRBV6-4	NA	NA	TRBJ2-1	CASSAETGYEQFF	TGTGCCAGCAGCGCCGAGACAGGCTATGAGCAGTTCTTC
TRBV25-1	NA	NA	TRBJ1-6	CASSLHRANSPLHF	TGTGCCAGCAGTCTGCACAGGGCGAATTCACCCCTCCACTTT
TRBV7-2	NA	NA	TRBJ2-2	CASSHNSNTGELFF	TGTGCCAGCAGCCATAACAGCAACACCGGGGAGCTGTTTTTT
TRBV25-1	NA	TRBD1	TRBJ1-6	CASSDRTGKDSPLHF	TGTGCCAGCAGTGACCGGACAGGGAAGGATTCACCCCTCCACTTT
TRBV11-2	NA	NA	TRBJ2-3	CASSRNTDTQYF	TGTGCCAGCAGCCGCAACACAGATACGCAGTATTTT
TRBV25-1	NA	TRBD1	TRBJ2-3	CASSARGTGTDTQYF	TGTGCCAGCAGTGCCAGGGGGACAGGCACAGATACGCAGTATTTT
TRBV18	NA	NA	TRBJ1-1	CASSPEAYTEAFF	TGTGCCAGCTCACCTGAAGCGTACACTGAAGCTTTCTTT
TRBV7-9	NA	NA	TRBJ2-3	CASSPHSTSQYF	TGTGCCAGCAGCCCCCACTCTACCTCGCAGTATTTT
TRBV27	NA	NA	TRBJ2-1	CASSFVGEQFF	TGTGCCAGCAGTTTCGTTGGTGAGCAGTTCTTC
TRBV19	NA	NA	TRBJ2-6	CASSMPRGATPLGGANVLTF	TGTGCCAGTAGTATGCCCCGGGGGGCCACCCCTCTAGGTGGGGCCAACGTCCTGACTTTC
TRBV18	NA	TRBD1	TRBJ2-2	CASSPRGQGNTGELFF	TGTGCCAGCTCACCACGGGGACAGGGGAACACCGGGGAGCTGTTTTTT
TRBV11-3	NA	NA	TRBJ2-7	CASSLDQESSYEQYF	TGTGCCAGCAGCTTAGACCAGGAGAGCTCCTACGAGCAGTACTTC
TRBV2	NA	TRBD1	TRBJ1-1	CASSDNPGGTEAFF	TGTGCCAGCAGTGATAACCCAGGGGGCACTGAAGCTTTCTTT
TRBV5-1	NA	NA	TRBJ2-5	CASSWAGTARETQYF	TGCGCCAGCAGCTGGGCCGGGACGGCCAGGGAGACCCAGTACTTC
TRBV3-1/TRBV3-2	NA	NA	TRBJ2-4	CASSQDVQGRVDIQYF	TGTGCCAGCAGCCAAGATGTCCAGGGGCGAGTTGACATTCAGTACTTC
TRBV6-5	NA	TRBD1	TRBJ2-5	CASSRGTGDQETQYF	TGTGCCAGCAGCCGCGGGACAGGAGACCAAGAGACCCAGTACTTC
TRBV11-3	once	NA	TRBJ1-2	CASSQGVGRNQTNYGYTF	TGTGCCAGCTCGCAAGGGGTAGGACGGAATCAGACTAACTATGGCTACACCTTC
TRBV5-1	NA	NA	TRBJ1-1	CASSLARKDVGDEAFF	TGCGCCAGCAGCTTGGCGAGGAAGGACGTCGGGGATGAAGCTTTCTTT
TRBV11-3	NA	NA	TRBJ1-3	CASSLAGNTIYF	TGTGCCAGCAGCTTGGCCGGAAACACCATATATTTT